A selection of T cell receptor beta chains follows, all from one sample in a study of blood T cell repertoires in COVID-19. Here immunoSEQ multiplex PCR was the method, and the copy in TCRdb shows in-frame clones only, minus some. This table holds approximately 240,000 clones, about 90% found once. The sequencing input was peripheral blood. The source of these receptors is a man aged 25-40 years with COVID-19, enrolled during active disease. Both conserved end residues are part of each CDR3. The order of the fields is D gene, J gene, V gene, clone size, CDR3 DNA, CDR3 protein. A D gene is named only where the DNA matches it firmly. Clone size is given for some rows only: seen once, a few or many times, or a class if the clone is expanded.

>TRBD1|TRBJ1-1|TRBV5-1|.
TGCGCCAGCAGCGTAGGGACAGGGACCATGAACACTGAAGCTTTCTTT
CASSVGTGTMNTEAFF
>.|TRBJ2-3|TRBV11-2|.
TGTGCCAGCAGCTTAGTTGCGGGGTCCGCAGATACGCAGTATTTT
CASSLVAGSADTQYF
>.|TRBJ1-2|TRBV13|.
TGTGCCAGCAGCTTGCACAGGAACTCCTATGGCTACACCTTC
CASSLHRNSYGYTF
>TRBD1|TRBJ1-1|TRBV9|.
TGTGCCAGCAGCCCACAGGGGGTCGGACAGGGGGCGCGTAGGACTGAAGCTTTCTTT
CASSPQGVGQGARRTEAFF
>TRBD2|TRBJ2-1|TRBV6-5|.
TGTGCCAGCAGTCGCGGTGGGACTAGGAATGAGCAGTTCTTC
CASSRGGTRNEQFF
>.|TRBJ2-1|TRBV6-5|once
TGTGCCAGCAGTTACGGCACCAATGAGCAGTTCTTC
CASSYGTNEQFF
>.|TRBJ2-5|TRBV6-5|.
TGTGCCAGCAGGCGTATTAGCGGTGAGACCCAGTACTTC
CASRRISGETQYF
>.|TRBJ1-5|TRBV6-2/TRBV6-3|.
TGTGCCAGCAGCAACCAGGGCTATAGCAATCAGCCCCAGCATTTT
CASSNQGYSNQPQHF
>.|TRBJ1-5|TRBV10-1|.
TGCGCCAGCAGACGCAGGCACCTCAATCAGCCCCAGCATTTT
CASRRRHLNQPQHF
>.|TRBJ2-7|TRBV7-2|.
TGTGCCAGCAGCTCGCGTGGGGGCCACGAGCAGTACTTC
CASSSRGGHEQYF
>.|TRBJ2-3|TRBV5-5|once
TGTGCCAGCAGCCTCCGGGACACAGCTAGCACAGATACGCAGTATTTT
CASSLRDTASTDTQYF
>TRBD1|TRBJ1-6|TRBV18|.
TGTGCCAGCTCTCCTACAGGGGCCGATTCACCCCTCCACTTT
CASSPTGADSPLHF
>TRBD1|TRBJ1-2|TRBV6-1|.
TGTGCCAGCAGTGCCCAATTACCCGGGACAGGGGGATTAGACACCTTC
CASSAQLPGTGGLDTF
>TRBD1|TRBJ2-6|TRBV2|.
TGTGCCAGCAGGGGGACAGTGTCCAACTCTGGGGCCAACGTCCTGACTTTC
CASRGTVSNSGANVLTF
>TRBD1|TRBJ1-1|TRBV5-4|.
TGTGCCAGCAGCTTCGACAGGGTAAACACTGAAGCTTTCTTT
CASSFDRVNTEAFF
>.|TRBJ2-1|TRBV5-1|.
TGCGCCAGCAGCTTTCGAGTTTCCTACAATGAGCAGTTCTTC
CASSFRVSYNEQFF
>TRBD1|TRBJ2-2|TRBV7-9|.
TGTGCCAGCAGCTTAGAACTTTTTACAGGGGGTGCGAACACCGGGGAGCTGTTTTTT
CASSLELFTGGANTGELFF
>TRBD1|TRBJ1-2|TRBV4-1|.
TGCGCCAGCAGCCAAGTTACCGGGACAGGGATATATGGCTACACCTTC
CASSQVTGTGIYGYTF
>.|TRBJ1-2|TRBV18|.
TGTGCCAGCTCAGACCGGGAGGGCGGCTATGGCTACACCTTC
CASSDREGGYGYTF
>.|TRBJ1-4|TRBV5-1|.
TGCGCCAGCAGCTTCGGGTTGGCTAATGAAAAACTGTTTTTT
CASSFGLANEKLFF
>.|TRBJ2-5|TRBV27|.
TGTGCCAGCAGTTTTGAGTACAGCCAAGAGACCCAGTACTTC
CASSFEYSQETQYF
>.|TRBJ1-2|TRBV6-5|.
TGTGCCAGCAGGAACAGGGACCGGGAAGACTATGGCTACACCTTC
CASRNRDREDYGYTF
>TRBD1|TRBJ1-2|TRBV5-1|once
TGCGCCAGCAGCTTGGGACAGGGAGCGAGAGATGGCTACACCTTC
CASSLGQGARDGYTF
>TRBD1|TRBJ2-5|TRBV5-5|.
TGTGCCAGCAGCGCTTGGGACAGGGGGTGGGAGACCCAGTACTTC
CASSAWDRGWETQYF
>.|TRBJ1-2|TRBV5-4|few
TGTGCCAGCAGCGGGTCGACACGTATTCAATATGGCTACACCTTC
CASSGSTRIQYGYTF
>.|TRBJ2-2|TRBV15|once
TGTGCCACCAGCAGAGATAGCAGAGTAGCGGAGAACACCGGGGAGCTGTTTTTT
CATSRDSRVAENTGELFF
>TRBD2|TRBJ2-7|TRBV2|.
TGTGCCAGCAGAGAGCGGACTAGCGGGACCTACGAGCAGTACTTC
CASRERTSGTYEQYF
>TRBD1|TRBJ1-2|TRBV3-1/TRBV3-2|.
TGTGCCAGCAGCCAAGAAACCATAAGGGGGCAGGGCTACACCTTC
CASSQETIRGQGYTF
>TRBD1|TRBJ1-2|TRBV4-1|.
TGCGCCAGCAGCCAGGGACAGGGGGCGAGAGGCTACACCTTC
CASSQGQGARGYTF
>.|TRBJ1-5|TRBV10-3|.
TGTGCCATCAGTGAGTTGGAGGGCCAACAGCCCCAGCATTTT
CAISELEGQQPQHF
>TRBD1|TRBJ1-1|TRBV12-5|.
TGTGCTAGTGGTTTGGTAGTTGGGACAGGGGTAACTGAAGCTTTCTTT
CASGLVVGTGVTEAFF
>.|TRBJ1-1|TRBV5-6|.
TGTGCCAGCAGCTATCAACTGTCCCCCGTAACCTCTGAAGCTTTCTTT
CASSYQLSPVTSEAFF
>.|TRBJ1-2|TRBV28|once
TGTGCCAGTAAAAGGGGGGGCGCTTATGGCTACACCTTC
CASKRGGAYGYTF
>.|TRBJ2-2|TRBV19|.
TGTGCCAGCCAGGGAGGTGGGTCTTCAGCCGCCGGGGAGCTGTTTTTT
CASQGGGSSAAGELFF
>.|TRBJ2-7|TRBV5-6|few
TGTGCCAGCTCTCAGTACTACGAGCAGTACTTC
CASSQYYEQYF
>.|TRBJ2-7|TRBV5-6|.
TGTGCCAGCAGCTTCCCTGGTGCGCCAGGCGAGCAGTACTTC
CASSFPGAPGEQYF
>TRBD1|TRBJ1-6|TRBV6-2/TRBV6-3|.
TGTGCCAGCAGTTACTCAGGAGGGGGCGATTCACCCCTCCACTTT
CASSYSGGGDSPLHF
>TRBD1|TRBJ1-2|TRBV28|.
TGTGCCAGCAGCCCCGGGACCCCAGGGGGCTATGGCTACACCTTC
CASSPGTPGGYGYTF
>.|TRBJ1-5|TRBV27|.
TGTGCCAGCAGTTCACCCAGGCCTCAGCCCCAGCATTTT
CASSSPRPQPQHF
>TRBD1|TRBJ1-2|TRBV5-5|.
TGTGCCAGCAGCATCGCCGGGACAGGACCCACTAACTATGGCTACACCTTC
CASSIAGTGPTNYGYTF
>TRBD2|TRBJ2-3|TRBV6-5|.
TGTGCCAGCAGCTTTCCCGGGGGGGGGAAAGATACGCAGTATTTT
CASSFPGGGKDTQYF
>TRBD2|TRBJ2-1|TRBV7-9|.
TGTGCCAGCAGCTTATTTCTAGCGGGGGGGCCGCGGGAGCAGTTCTTC
CASSLFLAGGPREQFF
>.|TRBJ2-5|TRBV9|.
TGTGCCAGCAGCGTAGGTGGCAGGTTAACGGAGACCCAGTACTTC
CASSVGGRLTETQYF
>TRBD2|TRBJ2-3|TRBV6-1|.
TGTGCCAGCAGTGAAATGGCGGGGGTTAGCACAGATACGCAGTATTTT
CASSEMAGVSTDTQYF
>.|TRBJ1-6|TRBV12-3/TRBV12-4|.
TGTGCCAGCAGTTTAAATGCCGCGGCCCTCCACTTT
CASSLNAAALHF